This TCR beta chain was retrieved from a study of cytomegalovirus exposure and HLA in healthy donors. Overall study results and limits: A cluster of highly shared sequence variants was likely a sequencing artifact. Later work associated 17,000 or so TCR beta sequences with HLA alleles at 0.05 false discovery rate.

Likely unrecorded immune exposures existed in these nominally healthy donors. The study ran its PCR with 60 Vbeta and 13 Jbeta primers. Clones were read by immunoSEQ multiplex PCR, and TCRdb kept only the in-frame ones, dropping some. The sample yields about 200,000 clones, roughly 84% seen once. Turning to this clone: Antigen specificity is unknown.

Germline V gene data show CDR1 as SGHVS and CDR2 as FQNEAQ. This CDR3 contains 14 residues. The trim removed 5 bases at V and 1 base at J, leaving 4 bases unmatched. V is TRBV7-8 and J is TRBJ2-5, with 7 bases identical to TRBD2. The receptor's source is a man aged 50-60 years in good health and CMV-seronegative. The sequencing sample was made of PBMCs. The CDR3 reads CASSLLATQETQYF. CDR3 bases: TGTGCCAGCAGCCTACTAGCGACCCAAGAGACCCAGTACTTC.